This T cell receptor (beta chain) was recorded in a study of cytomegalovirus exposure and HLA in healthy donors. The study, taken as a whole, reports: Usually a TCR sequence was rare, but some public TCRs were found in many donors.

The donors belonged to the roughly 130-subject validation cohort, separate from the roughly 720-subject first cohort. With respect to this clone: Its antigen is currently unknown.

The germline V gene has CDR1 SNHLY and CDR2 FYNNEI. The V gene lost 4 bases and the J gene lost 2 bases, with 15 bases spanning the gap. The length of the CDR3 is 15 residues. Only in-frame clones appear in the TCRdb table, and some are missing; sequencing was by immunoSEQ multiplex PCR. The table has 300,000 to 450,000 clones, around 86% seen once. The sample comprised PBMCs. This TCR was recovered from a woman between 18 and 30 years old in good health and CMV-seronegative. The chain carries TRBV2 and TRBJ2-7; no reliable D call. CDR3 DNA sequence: TGTGCCAGCAGTGGTTTGAGGTTGAATCCCTACGAGCAGTACTTC. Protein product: CASSGLRLNPYEQYF.